Listed below are T cell receptor beta chains from one sample, sequenced in a study of blood T cells in healthy people across ages. Each CDR3 protein is one row after TCRdb ran MiXCR on the 5' RACE reads. The data contain fewer than 650,000 distinct CDR3 sequences, about 25% of them singletons. These same records also appear under a second study, on T cells of mothers and their children.

The sequencing input was blood. The source of these receptors is a boy younger than 10 in good health. The CDR3 runs from the conserved cysteine through the conserved F or W. Fields, in order: D gene, clone size, CDR3 length, J gene, V gene, CDR3 DNA, CDR3 protein. The D gene is left open where the match is weak. Not all rows give a size; the values are once, few, many and, for expanded clones, a class.

>-|-|14|TRBJ1-1|TRBV9
TGTGCCAGCAGCCCCAGCGGGGTGGGAGCTGAAGCTTTCTTT
CASSPSGVGAEAFF
>TRBD2|few|16|TRBJ2-5|TRBV14
TGTGCCAGCAGCCAGACCGGACTAGCGGGACAAGAGACCCAGTACTTC
CASSQTGLAGQETQYF
>-|-|17|TRBJ2-7|TRBV7-2
TGTGCCAGCAGCCCCCCGGGGGTAGCGAGAGACTCCTACGAGCAGTACTTC
CASSPPGVARDSYEQYF
>-|-|11|TRBJ1-1|TRBV20-1
TGCAGTGCCCCCTACACTACGACAGCTTTCTTT
CSAPYTTTAFF
>-|few|13|TRBJ2-5|TRBV10-1
TGCGCCAGCAGTGAGTCAGGACTAAGGACCCAGTACTTC
CASSESGLRTQYF
>TRBD2|few|16|TRBJ2-7|TRBV20-1
TGCAGTGCTTCCCCGGGGTCTAGCGGGAGATGGAACGAGCAGTACTTC
CSASPGSSGRWNEQYF
>TRBD2|-|19|TRBJ2-7|TRBV6-2/TRBV6-3
TGTGCCAGCATTGAGGGTGGATCGAGCGGGAGGCCCTTCTCCTACGAGCAGTACTTC
CASIEGGSSGRPFSYEQYF
>-|-|13|TRBJ2-5|TRBV15
TGTGCCACCAGTACGGGCGGGGTAGAGACCCAGTACTTC
CATSTGGVETQYF
>TRBD2|-|14|TRBJ2-1|TRBV5-1
TGCGCCAGCGCTAGACTAGCGGGAGGGTATGAGCAGTTCTTC
CASARLAGGYEQFF
>TRBD1|-|16|TRBJ2-5|TRBV11-2
TGTGCCAGCAGCTTAGAGGGAGGGACAGGGGAAGAGACCCAGTACTTC
CASSLEGGTGEETQYF
>-|-|14|TRBJ1-2|TRBV6-2/TRBV6-3
TGTGCCAGCAGTTACGTCGGGCCAGGGAATGGCTACACCTTC
CASSYVGPGNGYTF
>-|-|12|TRBJ1-4|TRBV9
TGTGCCAGCAGCGGTGTGGGAGCGGCACTGTTTTTT
CASSGVGAALFF
>TRBD2|-|13|TRBJ2-3|TRBV7-3
TGTGCCAGCGCGCGGGGGGTCTCAGATACGCAGTATTTT
CASARGVSDTQYF
>TRBD2|-|20|TRBJ2-7|TRBV3-1
TGTGCCAGCAGCCAAGGAGCCGGGACTAGCGAGAATTGGGACCTGGGCGAGCAGTACTTC
CASSQGAGTSENWDLGEQYF
>-|-|12|TRBJ2-5|TRBV2
TGTGCCGGGACGGGGGACCAAGAGACCCAGTACTTC
CAGTGDQETQYF
>TRBD2|-|14|TRBJ2-1|TRBV11-2
TGTGCCAGCAGCTTAGGGACTAGCGTAAATGAGCAGTTCTTC
CASSLGTSVNEQFF
>TRBD1|-|13|TRBJ1-1|TRBV2
TGTGCCAGCAGCCAGGGGGAGAGCACTGAAGCTTTCTTT
CASSQGESTEAFF
>-|few|13|TRBJ2-7|TRBV5-5
TGTGCCAGCAGCCCCACCCTTCCCTACGAGCAGTACTTC
CASSPTLPYEQYF
>TRBD2|few|16|TRBJ2-7|TRBV18
TGTGCCAGCTCACTGGGACTAGCGGGGGCCCACTACGAGCAGTACTTC
CASSLGLAGAHYEQYF
>-|-|18|TRBJ2-2|TRBV6-5
TGTGCCAGCAGTTACATGGGTCCCAGCTTCGCGAACACCGGGGAGCTGTTTTTT
CASSYMGPSFANTGELFF
>TRBD2|-|15|TRBJ2-5|TRBV4-1
TGCGCCAGCAGCCAGACCCGGACTAGCGGGGGGACCCAGTACTTC
CASSQTRTSGGTQYF
>-|-|13|TRBJ1-2|TRBV7-2
TGTGCCAGCAGCCGATCCAAGGACTATGGCTACACCTTC
CASSRSKDYGYTF
>TRBD1|many|16|TRBJ1-4|TRBV10-3
TGTGCCATCAGTAGCCGCCTTCAGGGGGGTAATGAAAAACTGTTTTTT
CAISSRLQGGNEKLFF
>-|-|14|TRBJ2-5|TRBV4-1
TGCGCCAGCAGCCAAGACCAAGCCCAAGAGACCCAGTACTTC
CASSQDQAQETQYF
>-|-|15|TRBJ1-1|TRBV19
TGTGCCAGTAGTATGCCGGGCCCCATTAACACTGAAGCTTTCTTT
CASSMPGPINTEAFF
>-|few|16|TRBJ2-4|TRBV7-2
TGTGCCAGCAGCCCTGGGGCCGGACTAGCCAAAAACATTCAGTACTTC
CASSPGAGLAKNIQYF
>-|-|14|TRBJ2-7|TRBV7-9
TGTGCCAGCAGCTTTGACGGACCCTATTACGAGCAGTACTTC
CASSFDGPYYEQYF
>-|few|15|TRBJ2-2|TRBV28
TGTGCCAGCGGGGCCCAATCGCAGGGCACCGGGGAGCTGTTTTTT
CASGAQSQGTGELFF
>-|-|15|TRBJ2-5|TRBV28
TGTGCCAGCAGTTTAAATACGGGAGTAATGGAGACCCAGTACTTC
CASSLNTGVMETQYF
>-|many|17|TRBJ1-4|TRBV5-6
TGTGCCAGCAGCTTGTGGGGGACTCAGGCAACTAATGAAAAACTGTTTTTT
CASSLWGTQATNEKLFF
>-|few|13|TRBJ2-2|TRBV2
TGTGCCAGCAGTGAGAAACAGTCCGGGGAGCTGTTTTTT
CASSEKQSGELFF
>-|-|12|TRBJ2-3|TRBV6-8
TGTGCCAGCAGCGGGCTCACAGATACGCAGTATTTT
CASSGLTDTQYF
>-|many|14|TRBJ2-5|TRBV7-2
TGTGCCAGCAGCTTATTTGGAGGGGGGGAGACCCAGTACTTC
CASSLFGGGETQYF
>-|many|14|TRBJ2-3|TRBV20-1
TGCAGTGCTTCGGCCCCGGACCGCACAGATACGCAGTATTTT
CSASAPDRTDTQYF